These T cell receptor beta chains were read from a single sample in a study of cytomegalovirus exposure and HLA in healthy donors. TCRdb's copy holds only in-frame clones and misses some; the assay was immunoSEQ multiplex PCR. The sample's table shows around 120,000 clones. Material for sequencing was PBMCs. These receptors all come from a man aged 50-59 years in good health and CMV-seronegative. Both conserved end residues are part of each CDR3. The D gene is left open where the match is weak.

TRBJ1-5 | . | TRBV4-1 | CASSQLAEVNQPQHF | TGCGCCAGCAGCCAACTGGCGGAGGTAAACCAGCCCCAGCATTTT
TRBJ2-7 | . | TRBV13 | CASSQQGIEQYF | TGTGCCAGCAGTCAACAGGGTATCGAGCAGTACTTC
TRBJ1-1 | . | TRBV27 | CASSSGQFEAFF | TGTGCCAGCAGTTCTGGACAGTTTGAAGCTTTCTTT
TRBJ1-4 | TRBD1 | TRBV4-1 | CASSQDRTGGAGRLFF | TGCGCCAGCAGCCAAGATCGGACAGGGGGCGCCGGGAGATTGTTTTTT
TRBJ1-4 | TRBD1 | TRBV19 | CASSRDRELNEKLFF | TGTGCCAGTAGTAGGGACAGGGAACTTAATGAAAAACTGTTTTTT
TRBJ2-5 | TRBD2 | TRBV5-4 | CASSQGLAGWEGTQYF | TGTGCCAGCAGCCAGGGACTAGCGGGTTGGGAAGGGACCCAGTACTTC
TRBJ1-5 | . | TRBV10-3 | CATTIGVTQPQHF | TGTGCCACCACAATAGGGGTCACTCAGCCCCAGCATTTT
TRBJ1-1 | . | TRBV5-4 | CASSLGGNTEAFF | TGTGCCAGCAGCTTGGGCGGGAACACTGAAGCTTTCTTT
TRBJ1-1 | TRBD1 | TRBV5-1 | CASQGQGGTEAFF | TGCGCCAGCCAGGGACAGGGAGGAACTGAAGCTTTCTTT
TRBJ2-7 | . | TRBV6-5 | CASSYADSAYEQYF | TGTGCCAGCAGTTACGCCGACAGCGCCTACGAGCAGTACTTC
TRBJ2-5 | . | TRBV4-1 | CASSQAGAETQYF | TGCGCCAGCAGCCAAGCGGGAGCGGAGACCCAGTACTTC
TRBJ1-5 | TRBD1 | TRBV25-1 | CASSERGQGYQPQHF | TGTGCCAGCAGTGAGCGTGGACAGGGGTATCAGCCCCAGCATTTT
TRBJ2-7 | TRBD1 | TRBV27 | CASRSGTGAYEQYF | TGTGCCAGCAGGTCCGGGACAGGGGCCTACGAGCAGTACTTC
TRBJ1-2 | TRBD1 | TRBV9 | CASSGDRGHGYTF | TGTGCCAGCAGCGGGGACAGGGGGCACGGCTACACCTTC
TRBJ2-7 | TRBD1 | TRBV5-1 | CASSLGTGYEQYF | TGCGCCAGCAGCTTGGGGACAGGGTACGAGCAGTACTTC
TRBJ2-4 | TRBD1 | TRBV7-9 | CASSSGQGELAKNIQYF | TGTGCCAGCAGCTCGGGACAGGGCGAACTAGCCAAAAACATTCAGTACTTC
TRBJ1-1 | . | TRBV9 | CASSVVDGGLAEAFF | TGTGCCAGCAGCGTAGTGGACGGAGGTTTGGCTGAAGCTTTCTTT
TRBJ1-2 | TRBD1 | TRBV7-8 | CASSLLRTGGYGYTF | TGTGCCAGCAGCTTATTGAGGACAGGAGGCTATGGCTACACCTTC
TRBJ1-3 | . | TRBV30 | CAWSYIPSGNTIYF | TGTGCCTGGAGTTACATACCCTCTGGAAACACCATATATTTT
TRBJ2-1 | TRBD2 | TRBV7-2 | CASSRGTRTEQFF | TGTGCCAGCAGCCGAGGGACTAGGACTGAGCAGTTCTTC
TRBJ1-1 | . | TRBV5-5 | CASSPQGLIPEAFF | TGTGCCAGCAGCCCACAGGGTCTGATCCCTGAAGCTTTCTTT
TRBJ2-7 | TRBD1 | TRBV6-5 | CASSLDRGKLYEQYF | TGTGCCAGCAGCTTGGACAGGGGAAAACTCTACGAGCAGTACTTC
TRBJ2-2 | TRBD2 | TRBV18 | CASSPAPLAGGNTGELFF | TGTGCCAGCTCACCAGCCCCCCTAGCGGGAGGGAACACCGGGGAGCTGTTTTTT
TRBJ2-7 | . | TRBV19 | CASSIEGLAYEQYF | TGTGCCAGTAGTATAGAGGGGCTGGCCTACGAGCAGTACTTC
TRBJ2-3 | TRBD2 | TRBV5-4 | CASSPLGLAGDTQYF | TGTGCCAGCAGCCCCCTAGGACTAGCGGGAGATACGCAGTATTTT
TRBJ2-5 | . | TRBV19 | CASSRQGGGEQYF | TGTGCCAGTAGTCGGCAGGGAGGGGGAGAGCAGTACTTC
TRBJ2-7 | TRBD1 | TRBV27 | CASKQMTGIAEQYF | TGTGCCAGCAAGCAGATGACAGGGATCGCCGAGCAGTACTTC
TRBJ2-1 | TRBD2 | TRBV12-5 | CASGLDTNLAGFYNEQFF | TGTGCTAGTGGTTTGGACACCAATCTAGCGGGATTCTACAATGAGCAGTTCTTC
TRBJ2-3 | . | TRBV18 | CASSPGGFENTQYF | TGTGCCAGCTCACCGGGCGGGTTTGAGAATACGCAGTATTTT
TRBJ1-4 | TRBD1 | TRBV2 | CASSDVGQGAEKLFF | TGTGCCAGCAGTGACGTTGGACAGGGGGCTGAAAAACTGTTTTTT
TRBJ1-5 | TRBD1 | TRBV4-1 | CASSQDLRQGAGQPQHF | TGCGCCAGCAGCCAAGATTTGAGACAGGGGGCAGGACAGCCCCAGCATTTT
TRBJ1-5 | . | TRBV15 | CATSSTRGLGNQPQHF | TGTGCCACCAGCAGCACGCGGGGGCTCGGCAATCAGCCCCAGCATTTT
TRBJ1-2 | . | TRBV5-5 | CASSLGGTYGYTF | TGTGCCAGCAGCTTGGGCGGAACCTATGGCTACACCTTC
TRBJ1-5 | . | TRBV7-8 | CASSLVQMSPQHF | TGTGCCAGCAGCTTAGTCCAGATGTCGCCCCAGCATTTT
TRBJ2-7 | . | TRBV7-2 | CASSLGPETSIYEQYF | TGTGCCAGCAGCTTAGGGCCGGAGACTAGTATCTACGAGCAGTACTTC
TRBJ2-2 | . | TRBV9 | CASSVGREPVGELFF | TGTGCCAGCAGCGTAGGACGGGAGCCCGTCGGGGAGCTGTTTTTT
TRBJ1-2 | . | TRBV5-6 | CASSPQAGKGYGYTF | TGTGCCAGCAGCCCGCAAGCAGGGAAGGGCTATGGCTACACCTTC
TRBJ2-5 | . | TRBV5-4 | CASSRGGGETQYF | TGTGCCAGCAGCCGGGGTGGCGGAGAGACCCAGTACTTC
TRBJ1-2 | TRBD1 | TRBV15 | CATSRVSGTGTSGYTF | TGTGCCACCAGCAGAGTATCCGGGACAGGTACGAGTGGCTACACCTTC
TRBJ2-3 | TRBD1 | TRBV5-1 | CASSGTGISTDTQYF | TGCGCCAGCAGCGGGACAGGGATTTCCACAGATACGCAGTATTTT
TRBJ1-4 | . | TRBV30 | CAWSVQPTTNEKLFF | TGTGCCTGGAGTGTACAGCCGACAACTAATGAAAAACTGTTTTTT
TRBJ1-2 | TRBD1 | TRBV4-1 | CASSQVGRGQGAQGYTF | TGCGCCAGCAGCCAAGTAGGCCGGGGACAGGGGGCGCAGGGCTACACCTTC
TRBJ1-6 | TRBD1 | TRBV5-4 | CASSWDSNNSPLHF | TGTGCCAGCAGCTGGGACAGCAATAATTCACCCCTCCACTTT
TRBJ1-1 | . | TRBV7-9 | CASSERSGDTEAFF | TGTGCCAGCAGCGAGAGGTCAGGGGACACTGAAGCTTTCTTT
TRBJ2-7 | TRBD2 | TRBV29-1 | CSVGGSGDEQYF | TGCAGCGTTGGGGGGAGCGGGGACGAGCAGTACTTC
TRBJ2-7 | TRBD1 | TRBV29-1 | CSVRTGLSYEQYF | TGCAGCGTTCGGACAGGGCTATCCTACGAGCAGTACTTC
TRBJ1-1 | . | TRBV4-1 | CASSPQGIDTEAFF | TGCGCCAGCAGCCCACAGGGTATCGACACTGAAGCTTTCTTT
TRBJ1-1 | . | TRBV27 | CASSPRTGNMNTEAFF | TGTGCCAGCAGTCCTAGGACGGGAAACATGAACACTGAAGCTTTCTTT
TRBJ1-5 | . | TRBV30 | CAWSGGPGSNQPQHF | TGTGCCTGGTCTGGGGGCCCGGGAAGCAATCAGCCCCAGCATTTT
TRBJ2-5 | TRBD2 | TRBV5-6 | CASSPGLAEETQYF | TGTGCCAGCAGCCCGGGACTAGCGGAGGAGACCCAGTACTTC
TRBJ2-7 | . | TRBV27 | CASRITGKKNEQYF | TGTGCCAGCAGAATTACAGGGAAAAAAAACGAGCAGTACTTC
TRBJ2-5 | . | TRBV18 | CASSGVRVYQETQYF | TGTGCCAGCTCGGGCGTCAGGGTATACCAAGAGACCCAGTACTTC
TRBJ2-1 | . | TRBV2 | CASSEDGQVYNEQFF | TGTGCCAGCAGTGAAGATGGGCAGGTATACAATGAGCAGTTCTTC
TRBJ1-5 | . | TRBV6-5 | CASSYSYRSNQPQHF | TGTGCCAGCAGTTACTCGTACAGGAGCAATCAGCCCCAGCATTTT
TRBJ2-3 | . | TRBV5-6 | CASSLVAGRVGTDTQYF | TGTGCCAGCAGCTTGGTTGCAGGGCGAGTGGGCACAGATACGCAGTATTTT
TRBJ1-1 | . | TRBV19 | CASSIEANTEAFF | TGTGCCAGTAGTATTGAGGCGAACACTGAAGCTTTCTTT
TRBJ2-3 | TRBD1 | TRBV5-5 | CASSWSGTVTDTQYF | TGTGCCAGCAGCTGGTCCGGGACAGTCACAGATACGCAGTATTTT
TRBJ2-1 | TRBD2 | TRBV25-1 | CASSARLAGTNEQFF | TGTGCCAGCAGTGCCAGACTAGCGGGGACCAATGAGCAGTTCTTC